The 19 T cell receptor beta chains below all came from one sample that was sequenced in a study of identical twins. One entry per CDR3 protein results from TCRdb running MiXCR on the 5' RACE reads. The table has 210,000 or so distinct CDR3 sequences, about 7.5% seen once. These data also featured in a second study, about yellow fever vaccine responses in identical twins.

The sample consisted of memory (CD45RO+) T cells sorted from blood. The receptor source for this set is a woman younger than 35 in good health.

Only a few counts were recorded for this clonotype. The chain joins TRBV11-2 to TRBJ2-7; D is uncertain. Trimming left V 0 bases short and J 0 bases short, with 9 bases between. The V gene's germline CDR1 is SGHAT and CDR2 FQNNGV. CDR3 length: 15 residues. The CDR3 spells CASSLDSLYSYEQYF. In DNA, the CDR3 is TGTGCCAGCAGCTTAGATTCGCTGTACTCCTACGAGCAGTACTTC.

This clonotype was counted at least ten times. This rearrangement joins TRBV12-3 or TRBV12-4 to TRBJ2-7, with D perhaps TRBD1 (6 bases). The germline V and J ends were trimmed by 10 bases and 0 bases, with 13 bases remaining between them. The CDR3 loop spans 13 amino acids. The CDR3 DNA sequence: TGTGCCACTACGGGACACAGCTCCTACGAGCAGTACTTC. Its translation: CATTGHSSYEQYF.

To note about this clonotype: The CDR3 does not close with the conserved phenylalanine or tryptophan, likely indicating a read error. This rearrangement joins TRBV11-2 to TRBJ2-1; 13 nucleotides align to TRBD2. The CDR3 is 16 amino acids. Germline CDR1 is SGHAT and CDR2 is FQNNGV. After removal of 1 base from V and 4 bases from J, the junction contained 1 base not matched to a gene. The CDR3 DNA sequence: TGTGCCAGCAGCTTAGGACTAGCGGGGGGTTACAATGAGCAGTTCCTC. This encodes CASSLGLAGGYNEQFL.

The rearrangement links TRBV3-1 to TRBJ2-1; no clear D gene. V lost 0 bases and J lost 6, with 3 bases in between. Germline CDR1 and CDR2: LGHDT and YNNKEL (reference sequence). The CDR3 runs to 12 residues. CDR3 region: CASSQERNEQFF. The CDR3 coding sequence is TGTGCCAGCAGCCAAGAGCGCAATGAGCAGTTCTTC.

This clonotype was counted only a few times. The rearrangement joins TRBV6-5 to TRBJ2-7, with 12 bases aligning to TRBD1. The CDR3 length is 16 residues. V was clipped by 4 bases and J by 5 bases; unmatched bases: 9. Germline CDR1 and CDR2: MNHEY and SVGAGI. The CDR3 DNA sequence: TGTGCCAGCAGTTCGGTTCCGGGACAGGGGGCGGACGAGCAGTACTTC. Protein product: CASSSVPGQGADEQYF.

As for this clonotype: A much larger clone lies a single base off, so this may be a read error. The chain has TRBV7-2 and TRBJ2-7; D is ambiguous. With 4 bases removed from V and 8 bases from J, the gap between germline ends came to 15 bases. CDR1 is SGHTA and CDR2 is FQGNSA in the germline V gene. This CDR3 spans 13 amino acids. The CDR3 region is CASSYSPPYKQYF. The CDR3 DNA follows: TGTGCCAGCAGCTACAGCCCCCCGTACAAGCAGTACTTC.

In DNA form, the CDR3 reads TGTGCCAGCAGTTTCGGGCAGGACACTGAAGCTTTCTTT. This translates into CASSFGQDTEAFF. The rearrangement links TRBV12-3 or TRBV12-4 to TRBJ1-1; no reliable D call. V gave up 3 bases and J gave up 3 bases, with 8 bases separating them. This CDR3 has 13 residues.

There are many counts of this clonotype. CDR3 in amino acids: CASSPLRDGYNEQFF. For the CDR3, the DNA is TGTGCCAGCAGTCCCCTCAGGGATGGGTACAATGAGCAGTTCTTC. This sequence joins TRBV12-3 or TRBV12-4 and TRBJ2-1, with a weak D call TRBD1 (5 bases). Trimming removed 5 bases from V and 4 bases from J, with 15 bases in between. The CDR3 runs to 15 residues.

The chain employs TRBV20-1 and TRBJ1-5; TRBD1 aligns across 7 bases. Looked up from germline, CDR1 is DFQATT and CDR2 is SNEGSKA (reference sequence). V shed 6 bases and J 8 bases; nucleotides not matched to a gene: 10. The CDR3 totals 13 residues. CDR3 coding DNA: TGCAGTGCCGAGGACAGGTTCGGTAAGCCCCAGCATTTT. Protein sequence: CSAEDRFGKPQHF.

This clonotype was seen only a few times. This chain joins TRBV12-3 or TRBV12-4 and TRBJ1-6; no clear D. This CDR3 has 14 residues. Trimming took 5 bases from V and 6 from J, leaving 11 bases between them. The CDR3 reads CASSRQRTNSPLHF. The CDR3 DNA sequence: TGTGCCAGCAGTCGACAAAGGACTAATTCACCCCTCCACTTT.

The CDR3: CATSLGDMNTEAFF. Here the CDR3 DNA reads TGTGCCACCAGCCTAGGGGACATGAACACTGAAGCTTTCTTT. The chain employs TRBV15 and TRBJ1-1; possible D gene TRBD1, 6 bases. CDR1 and CDR2 (germline): LNHNV, YYDKDF (reference sequence). V lost 5 bases to trimming and J lost 0 bases, with 10 bases between them. The CDR3 consists of 14 residues.

This sequence joins TRBV6-2 or TRBV6-3 and TRBJ2-1; the D gene could be TRBD1 or TRBD2 (6 bases each). Per germline, CDR1 MNHEY and CDR2 SVGEGT. Between the trimmed V and J ends, which lost 6 bases and 10 bases, there was a span of 13 bases. The CDR3 spans 12 residues. Here the CDR3 DNA reads TGTGCCAGCAGGGCGGGACAACTAGAGCAGTTCTTC. Translated, it gives CASRAGQLEQFF.

This clonotype was seen repeatedly, ten times or more. The chain links TRBV5-1 to TRBJ2-7; 7 bases line up with TRBD1. From germline, CDR1 is SGHRS and CDR2 YFSETQ. This CDR3 has 12 residues. V shed 3 bases, J shed 6 bases, and the junction held 3 bases outside the gene matches. DNA of the CDR3: TGCGCCAGCAGCTATACAGGGGCCGAGCAGTACTTC. This codes for CASSYTGAEQYF.

This chain links TRBV29-1 with TRBJ2-7, with 8 bases matching TRBD1. V was clipped by 4 bases and J by 6 bases; unmatched bases: 5. Per germline, CDR1 SQVTM and CDR2 ANQGSEA. The CDR3 loop spans 12 amino acids. CDR3 nucleotides: TGCAGCGTTGGACAGGGGCGGGCCGAGCAGTACTTC. Its translation is CSVGQGRAEQYF.

The gene calls are TRBV7-9 and TRBJ2-3; D not certain. The CDR3 is 15 amino acids. Germline CDR1 and CDR2: SEHNR and FQNEAQ (reference sequence). V lost 3 bases to trimming and J lost 4 bases, with 14 bases between them. CDR3 nucleotides: TGTGCCAGCAGCTTGGGTGCACCTGGGGCAGATACGCAGTATTTT. Protein sequence: CASSLGAPGADTQYF.

In this sample, this clonotype turned up many times. The V gene is TRBV21-1, the J gene TRBJ2-5; TRBD2 is the table's D call and was not checked against the DNA. TRBV21-1 is a documented pseudogene. This CDR3 contains 15 residues. The CDR3 DNA reads as TGTGCCAGCAGCAAAGGCGGAGGGCGGCAAGAGACCCAGTACTTC. Amino acids: CASSKGGGRQETQYF.

The rearrangement links TRBV28 to TRBJ2-7; the D gene could be TRBD1 or TRBD2 (6 bases each). The CDR3 has 14 residues. With 6 bases removed from V and 2 bases from J, the gap between germline ends came to 14 bases. Germline CDR1 and CDR2: MDHEN and SYDVKM. The CDR3 reads CASSENRGAYEQYF. For the CDR3, the DNA is TGTGCCAGCAGCGAGAATAGGGGGGCCTACGAGCAGTACTTC.

This sequence joins TRBV7-2 and TRBJ2-1, with 15 bases identical to TRBD2. The CDR3 is made up of 16 amino acids. CDR1 is SGHTA, CDR2 FQGNSA, per germline. V trimming: 5 bases; J trimming: 6 bases; junction bases outside the gene matches: 5. The CDR3 sequence: CASSMGLAGGTNEQFF. CDR3 coding DNA: TGTGCCAGCAGCATGGGACTAGCGGGAGGCACCAATGAGCAGTTCTTC.

This chain joins TRBV6-1 and TRBJ1-5, with 8 bases identical to TRBD1. The CDR3 has 13 amino acids. Germline V gene lookup returns CDR1 MNHNS and CDR2 SASEGT. With 8 bases clipped from V and 7 bases from J, the junction kept 7 bases outside the gene matches. The CDR3 DNA is TGTGCCAGCGGCTCAGGGGACAGGCAGCCCCAGCATTTT. It codes for CASGSGDRQPQHF.